The clone carrying this T cell receptor (beta chain) was detected a few times. V lost 4 bases and J 2 bases, leaving 6 bases between the germline ends. CDR3 length equals 14 residues. The V gene's germline CDR1 is MNHNS and CDR2 SASEGT. Use of 60 Vbeta and 13 Jbeta primers characterized the PCR. TCRdb keeps only in-frame clones here, not all; method: immunoSEQ multiplex PCR. The data hold 100,000 to 150,000 clones, with approximately 10% observed a single time. This record comes from a study of cytomegalovirus exposure and HLA in healthy donors. The sequenced material came from PBMCs. The TCR comes from a woman aged 18-29 years in good health and CMV-seropositive. The V gene is TRBV6-1, the J gene TRBJ1-6; D is undetermined. This CDR3 is CASSAGPYNSPLHF. CDR3 sequence (DNA): TGTGCCAGCAGTGCTGGGCCCTATAATTCACCCCTCCACTTT.